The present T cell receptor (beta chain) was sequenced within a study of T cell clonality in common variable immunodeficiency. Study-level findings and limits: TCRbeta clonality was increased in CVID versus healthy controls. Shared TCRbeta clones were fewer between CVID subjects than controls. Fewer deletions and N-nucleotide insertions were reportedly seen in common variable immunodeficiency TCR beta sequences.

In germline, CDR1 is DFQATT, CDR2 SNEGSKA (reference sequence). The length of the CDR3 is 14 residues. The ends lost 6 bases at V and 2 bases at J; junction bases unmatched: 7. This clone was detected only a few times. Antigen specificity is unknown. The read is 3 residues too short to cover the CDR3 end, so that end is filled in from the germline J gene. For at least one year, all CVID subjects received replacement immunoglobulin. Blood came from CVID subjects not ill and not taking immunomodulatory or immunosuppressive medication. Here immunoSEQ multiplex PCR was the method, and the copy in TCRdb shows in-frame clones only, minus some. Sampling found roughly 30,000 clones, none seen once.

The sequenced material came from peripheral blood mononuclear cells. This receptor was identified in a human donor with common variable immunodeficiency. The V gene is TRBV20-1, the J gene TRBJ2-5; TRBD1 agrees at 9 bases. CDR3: CSAPRDRVQETQYF. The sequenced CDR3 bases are TGCAGTGCCCCCCGGGACAGGGTTCAAGAGACC.